This passage covers 14 T cell receptor beta chains from one sample sequenced in a study of T cell clones after liver transplantation (dated by TCRdb to the late 2010s). Libraries were made using the immunoSEQ multiplex PCR assay. TCRdb mirrors the immuneACCESS table, restricted to in-frame sequences. Some clones are absent from its copies; in checked studies, under half trace to an unresolved V gene, and the reason for the others is unknown. The sample contains around 120,000 clones, about nine tenths of them found a single time. The ten largest clones take up about 0.8% of the sample. Sequences were derived from CD4+ T cells from blood, sampled 12 months after liver transplant. The receptors stem from a human patient who received a liver transplant. Once a transplant has taken place, some T cells may be donor derived.

The chain has TRBV27 and TRBJ2-7; the D is unclear. The germline V gene encodes CDR1 MNHEY and CDR2 SMNVEV (reference sequence). Deletions cut 1 base from V and 0 bases from J, with 10 bases between. This CDR3 contains 15 residues. CDR3 loop: CASSLFGSHSYEQYF. The DNA for the CDR3 is TGTGCCAGCAGTTTATTTGGCAGCCACTCCTACGAGCAGTACTTC.

The chain carries TRBV9 and TRBJ1-1; D not resolved. Germline V CDR1 and CDR2: SGDLS, YYNGEE. V shed 0 bases and J shed 8 bases, with 11 bases lying between them. The CDR3 is made up of 13 amino acids. The CDR3 region is CASSVAVSGEAFF. As DNA, the CDR3 is TGTGCCAGCAGCGTAGCTGTTAGTGGAGAAGCTTTCTTT.

V usage is TRBV27 and J usage is TRBJ2-7; D gene ambiguous. This CDR3 has 17 amino acids. The germline gives CDR1 MNHEY, CDR2 SMNVEV (reference sequence). V shed 0 bases and J shed 0 bases, with 15 bases lying between them. The CDR3 reads CASSLSVSAYFSYEQYF. In DNA form, the CDR3 reads TGTGCCAGCAGTTTATCGGTGTCAGCGTACTTCTCCTACGAGCAGTACTTC.

The chain combines TRBV7-3 with TRBJ1-1, with a weak D call TRBD1 (5 bases). Trimming cost V 6 bases and J 1 base, with 9 bases left between them. The CDR3 is made up of 13 amino acids. Germline values: CDR1 SGHTA, CDR2 FQGTGA. CDR3 amino acids: CASSSTGNTEAFF. DNA for the CDR3: TGTGCCAGCAGTTCTACAGGGAACACTGAAGCTTTCTTT.

The rearrangement links TRBV21-1 to TRBJ2-1; TRBD2 is taken as the D call from the table, unchecked against the DNA. TRBV21-1 is designated a pseudogene. The CDR3 spans 15 residues. This CDR3 is CASSKAVSGSNEQFF. In DNA form, the CDR3 reads TGTGCCAGCAGCAAAGCTGTTAGCGGGAGTAATGAGCAGTTCTTC.

V is TRBV5-4 and J is TRBJ2-7; the D gene is possibly TRBD1 (5 bases). CDR3 size: 15 residues. Germline V gives CDR1 SGHNT, CDR2 YYREEE (reference sequence). Trimming stripped 4 bases from V and 5 bases from J, with 19 bases between. The CDR3 spells CASSLPAQDQHEQYF. In nucleotides, the CDR3 is TGTGCCAGCAGCCTCCCGGCACAGGACCAACACGAGCAGTACTTC. The full variable domain, its missing parts supplied by reference TRBV5-4 and TRBJ2-7, is ETGVTQSPTHLIKTRGQQVTLRCSSQSGHNTVSWYQQALGQGPQFIFQYYREEENGRGNFPPRFSGLQFPNYSSELNVNALELDDSALYLCASSLPAQDQHEQYFGPGTRLTVT.

The chain carries TRBV11-3 and TRBJ1-5; tentative D call: TRBD1 (6 bases). The CDR3 spans 14 residues. In germline, CDR1 is SGHNT, CDR2 YENEEA. Between the trimmed V and J ends, which lost 5 bases and 6 bases, there was a span of 14 bases. The CDR3 nucleotides are TGTGCCAGCAGCGAGGGGGGGAGTAGTCAGCCCCAGCATTTT. Its protein product is CASSEGGSSQPQHF.

For the CDR3, the DNA is TGTGCCAGCAGTATCAGACAGGCCTCCTACGAGCAGTACTTC. Its protein product is CASSIRQASYEQYF. This chain connects TRBV27 to TRBJ2-7; tentatively, D is TRBD1 (6 bases). V shed 5 bases and J shed 0 bases, with 11 bases lying between them. CDR1 is MNHEY and CDR2 is SMNVEV in the germline V gene (reference sequence). The CDR3 runs to 14 residues.

This clone was recorded once. This chain uses TRBV6-5 with TRBJ2-7, with TRBD2 identical over 8 bases. The V gene's germline CDR1 is MNHEY and CDR2 SVGAGI. The junction had 13 bases not matched to a gene; V was cut back by 10 bases and J by 5 bases. The CDR3 sequence is 14 residues long. This chain's CDR3 is CATQIGAGVNEQYF. For the CDR3, the DNA is TGTGCCACACAAATCGGAGCGGGAGTAAACGAGCAGTACTTC.

The V and J genes are TRBV6-5 and TRBJ1-1; no firm D call. The CDR3 totals 12 residues. The germline V gene has CDR1 MNHEY and CDR2 SVGAGI. V was pared by 5 bases and J by 4 bases, with 8 bases between. CDR3 DNA: TGTGCCAGCAGTGACTGGGTCACTGAAGCTTTCTTT. This sequence encodes CASSDWVTEAFF.

The chain employs TRBV27 and TRBJ2-1; D may be TRBD2 (6 bases). CDR1 is MNHEY, CDR2 SMNVEV, per germline (reference sequence). The CDR3 totals 13 residues. V was cut by 8 bases and J by 0 bases, with 8 bases left in between. The CDR3 DNA sequence: TGTGCCAGCGGGCGGGACTCCTACAATGAGCAGTTCTTC. This gives the protein CASGRDSYNEQFF.

CDR3 nucleotides: TGTGCCAGCAGTTTATTACGGCTGGCCCTAAATCAGCCCCAGCATTTT. Amino acid sequence: CASSLLRLALNQPQHF. The gene calls are TRBV28 and TRBJ1-5; D is ambiguous. The CDR3 covers 16 residues. With 1 base removed from V and 4 bases from J, the gap between germline ends came to 14 bases. The germline V gene has CDR1 MDHEN and CDR2 SYDVKM.

The chain joins TRBV29-1 to TRBJ2-5, with a possible D match to TRBD2 (6 bases). Per germline, CDR1 SQVTM and CDR2 ANQGSEA. The germline V and J ends were trimmed by 1 base and 4 bases, with 13 bases remaining between them. The CDR3 consists of 14 residues. The CDR3 DNA is TGCAGCGTTGAAGGGGGGGAAGGTCTAGAGACCCAGTACTTC. Its protein product is CSVEGGEGLETQYF.

CDR3 loop: CASSGYGQAVVGEQYF. DNA for the CDR3: TGCGCCAGCAGCGGATATGGACAGGCAGTCGTGGGCGAGCAGTACTTC. The chain recombines TRBV5-1 with TRBJ2-7, with 7 bases identical to TRBD1. CDR1 is SGHRS and CDR2 is YFSETQ in the germline V gene. The V and J ends lost 4 bases and 6 bases, in that order; junction bases with no gene match: 16. This CDR3 region has 16 residues. Supplemented by reference TRBV5-1 and TRBJ2-7, the full variable domain reads KAGVTQTPRYLIKTRGQQVTLSCSPISGHRSVSWYQQTPGQGLQFLFEYFSETQRNKGNFPGRFSGRQFSNSRSEMNVSTLELGDSALYLCASSGYGQAVVGEQYFGPGTRLTVT.